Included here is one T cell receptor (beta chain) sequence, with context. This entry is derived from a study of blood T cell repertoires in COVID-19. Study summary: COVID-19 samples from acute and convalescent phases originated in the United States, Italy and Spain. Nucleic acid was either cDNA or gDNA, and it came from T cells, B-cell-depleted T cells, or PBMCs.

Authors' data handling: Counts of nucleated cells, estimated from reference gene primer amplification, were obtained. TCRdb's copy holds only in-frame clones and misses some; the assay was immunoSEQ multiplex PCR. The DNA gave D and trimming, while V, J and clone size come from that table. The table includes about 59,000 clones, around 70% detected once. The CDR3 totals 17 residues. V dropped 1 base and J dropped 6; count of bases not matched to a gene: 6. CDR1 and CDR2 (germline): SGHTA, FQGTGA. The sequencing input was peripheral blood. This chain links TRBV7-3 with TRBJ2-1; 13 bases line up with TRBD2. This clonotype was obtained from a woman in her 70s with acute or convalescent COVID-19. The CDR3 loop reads CASSLRPGTSGANEQFF. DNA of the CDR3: TGTGCCAGCAGCTTAAGGCCCGGGACTAGCGGGGCCAATGAGCAGTTCTTC. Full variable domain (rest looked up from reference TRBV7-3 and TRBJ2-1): GAGVSQTPSNKVTEKGKYVELRCDPISGHTALYWYRQSLGQGPEFLIYFQGTGAADDSGLPNDRFFAVRPEGSVSTLKIQRTERGDSAVYLCASSLRPGTSGANEQFFGPGTRLTVL.